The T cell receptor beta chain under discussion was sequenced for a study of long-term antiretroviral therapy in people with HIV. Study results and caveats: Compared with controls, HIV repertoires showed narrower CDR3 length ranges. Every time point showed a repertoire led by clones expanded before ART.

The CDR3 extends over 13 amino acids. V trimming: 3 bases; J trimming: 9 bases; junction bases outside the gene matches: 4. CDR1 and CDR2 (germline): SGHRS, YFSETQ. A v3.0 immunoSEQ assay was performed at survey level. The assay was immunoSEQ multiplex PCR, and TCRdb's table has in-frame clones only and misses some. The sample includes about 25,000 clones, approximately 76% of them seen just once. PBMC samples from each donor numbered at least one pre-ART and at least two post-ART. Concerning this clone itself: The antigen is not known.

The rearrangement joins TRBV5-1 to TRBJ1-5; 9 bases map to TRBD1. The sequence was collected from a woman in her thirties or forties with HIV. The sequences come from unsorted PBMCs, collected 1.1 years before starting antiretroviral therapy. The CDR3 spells CASSWGQGSPQHF. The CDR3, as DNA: TGCGCCAGCAGCTGGGGACAGGGATCGCCCCAGCATTTT.